The next 32 T cell receptor beta chains were all read from a single sample in a study of blood T cell repertoires in COVID-19. TCRdb keeps only in-frame clones here, not all; method: immunoSEQ multiplex PCR. The profile shows about 52,000 clones, around four fifths of them singletons. Sample: peripheral blood. These receptors were obtained from a man aged 70 or older with active COVID-19.

In this sample, this clone turned up once. The chain uses TRBV25-1 and TRBJ2-1, with 7 bases matching TRBD1. CDR1 and CDR2 (germline): MGHDK, SYGVNS. CDR3 length equals 15 residues. Trimming cost V 8 bases and J 3 bases; bases outside gene matches: 10. The DNA for the CDR3 is TGTGCCAGCGGCATGACAGGGATTAGCTACAATGAGCAGTTCTTC. Protein: CASGMTGISYNEQFF.

The genes are TRBV3-1 (or the pseudogene TRBV3-2) and TRBJ2-7, with 7 bases matching TRBD1. Germline CDR1 and CDR2: LGHDT and YNNKEL (reference sequence). V lost 0 bases and J lost 6; bases outside the gene matches: 2. CDR3 length equals 13 residues. The CDR3 DNA follows: TGTGCCAGCAGCCAAGATGACAGGGCCGAGCAGTACTTC. Translated, it gives CASSQDDRAEQYF.

The CDR3 nucleotides are TGTGCCAGCAGCCCCGGGACAGGGGGAAACTATGGCTACACCTTC. Translated: CASSPGTGGNYGYTF. The rearrangement joins TRBV3-1 (or the pseudogene TRBV3-2) to TRBJ1-2; TRBD1 matches 11 bases. The CDR3 runs 15 residues. V gave up 4 bases and J gave up 2 bases; unmatched junction bases: 3. Germline lookup yields CDR1 LGHDT and CDR2 YNNKEL (reference sequence).

The V gene is TRBV5-1, the J gene TRBJ1-5; D may be TRBD1 (6 bases). Germline CDR1 SGHRS, CDR2 YFSETQ. V was trimmed by 4 bases and J by 1 base, leaving 12 bases between them. The CDR3 sequence is 15 residues long. The CDR3 DNA reads as TGCGCCAGCAGCCCTGAGGGGGGGAGCAATCAGCCCCAGCATTTT. The encoded protein is CASSPEGGSNQPQHF.

The chain is built from TRBV5-1 and TRBJ2-7; 8 bases are shared with TRBD1. This CDR3 has 15 amino acids. Trimming cost V 4 bases and J 3 bases; bases outside gene matches: 9. In germline, CDR1 is SGHRS, CDR2 YFSETQ. Written as DNA, the CDR3 is TGCGCCAGCAGCATGCCGGACAGGGCGGTCTACGAGCAGTACTTC. Its protein product is CASSMPDRAVYEQYF.

This chain connects TRBV16 to TRBJ1-4; 12 positions agree with TRBD1. Germline CDR1 reads KGHSY; CDR2 reads FQNENV. Trimming removed 5 bases from V and 11 bases from J; junction bases left unmatched: 9. The CDR3 runs 15 residues. The CDR3 DNA reads TGTGCCAGCAGCTCCGGGACAGGGGGCGCAGAGAAACTGTTTTTT. As protein: CASSSGTGGAEKLFF.

J is TRBJ2-2 and V is TRBV6-4, with no clear D. Germline V lookup: CDR1 MRHNA, CDR2 SNTAGT. There are 15 residues in the CDR3. V shed 3 bases and J shed 6 bases, with 14 bases lying between them. The CDR3 nucleotides are TGTGCCAGCAGTGATGATGTAGGAGCAGCCGGGGAGCTGTTTTTT. The encoded protein is CASSDDVGAAGELFF.

V and J are TRBV7-2 and TRBJ1-2; D remains unclear. V was clipped by 5 bases and J by 2 bases, with 12 bases between them. CDR1 SGHTA and CDR2 FQGNSA come from the germline V gene. There are 14 residues in the CDR3. CDR3 DNA sequence: TGTGCCAGCAGCCTACTACAAGGAAACTATGGCTACACCTTC. Translated, it gives CASSLLQGNYGYTF.

This sequence joins TRBV3-1 (or the pseudogene TRBV3-2) and TRBJ2-1; no definite D call. This CDR3 contains 12 residues. Germline assignment: CDR1 LGHDT and CDR2 YNNKEL (reference sequence). Trimming pared 4 bases from V and 9 bases from J, leaving 10 bases between. The CDR3 reads CASSLINSEQFF. The CDR3 nucleotides are TGTGCCAGCAGCCTGATAAACTCTGAGCAGTTCTTC.

A note on this clone: A junction end diverges from the germline sequence, so it may reflect a read error. The genes are TRBV4-2 and TRBJ1-4; a possible D gene is TRBD1 (5 bases). Germline CDR1 reads LGHNA; CDR2 reads YNFKEQ. The CDR3 covers 15 residues. CDR3 DNA sequence: TGTGCCAGCAGCCAAGATCCCAGGGCTAATGAAAAACTATTTTTT. It specifies CASSQDPRANEKLFF.

The gene calls are TRBV25-1 and TRBJ1-6; a possible D gene is TRBD1 (5 bases). Looked up from germline, CDR1 is MGHDK and CDR2 is SYGVNS. CDR3 length equals 16 residues. The V end lost 1 base, the J end lost 2 bases, and 9 bases lay between the germline ends. The CDR3 nucleotides are TGTGCCAGCAGTGAATGGAAGGGGACCTATAATTCACCCCTCCACTTT. It codes for CASSEWKGTYNSPLHF.

The V gene is TRBV7-3, the J gene TRBJ2-2, with D unclear. V lost 4 bases and J 7 bases, leaving 4 bases between the germline ends. Per germline, CDR1 SGHTA and CDR2 FQGTGA. The CDR3 extends over 11 amino acids. CDR3 DNA: TGTGCCAGCAGCTCCGGCGGGGAGCTGTTTTTT. This sequence encodes CASSSGGELFF.

The CDR3 region has the DNA TGTGCCAGCAGCCTCACTGGCACTGAAGCTTTCTTT. This sequence encodes CASSLTGTEAFF. The genes are TRBV3-1 (or the pseudogene TRBV3-2) and TRBJ1-1, with no clear D. The length of the CDR3 is 12 residues. Looked up from germline, CDR1 is LGHDT and CDR2 is YNNKEL (reference sequence). The V and J ends lost 4 bases and 4 bases respectively, with 7 bases between them.

In its sample, this clone was seen once. The gene calls are TRBV4-1 and TRBJ1-2; 7 bases are shared with TRBD1. This CDR3 has 15 residues. V dropped 4 bases and J dropped 3; count of bases not matched to a gene: 8. CDR1 and CDR2 (germline): MGHRA, YSYEKL. CDR3 residues: CASSPRDSNYYGYTF. Written as DNA, the CDR3 is TGCGCCAGCAGCCCCCGGGACAGCAATTACTATGGCTACACCTTC.

CDR3 sequence reads: CAISEGQNEKLFF. The DNA for the CDR3 is TGTGCCATCAGTGAAGGACAGAATGAAAAACTGTTTTTT. V and J are TRBV10-3 and TRBJ1-4, with D perhaps TRBD1 (6 bases). The CDR3 contains 13 residues. Germline assignment: CDR1 ENHRY and CDR2 SYGVKD. The ends were cut back, 3 bases at V and 5 bases at J, with 7 bases in the middle.

The table lists this clone with a few counts. The rearrangement links TRBV7-2 to TRBJ2-1; 13 nucleotides match TRBD2. CDR1 is SGHTA and CDR2 is FQGNSA in the germline V gene. The CDR3 is 14 residues long. With 5 bases clipped from V and 6 bases from J, the junction kept 1 base outside the gene matches. CDR3 in DNA: TGTGCCAGCAGCACTAGCGGGGGGGCCAATGAGCAGTTCTTC. It translates to CASSTSGGANEQFF.

The chain links TRBV5-4 to TRBJ2-2; 10 bases fit TRBD1. V lost 2 bases to trimming and J lost 4 bases; unmatched junction nucleotides: 5. The germline CDR1 and CDR2 sequences are SGHNT and YYREEE (reference sequence). There are 16 residues in the CDR3. The CDR3 is CASSFPGQGSTGELFF. CDR3 sequence (DNA): TGTGCCAGCAGCTTTCCGGGACAGGGGAGCACCGGGGAGCTGTTTTTT.

This clone is a singleton in its sample. The chain is built from TRBV5-6 and TRBJ1-2; 7 positions match TRBD1. This CDR3 has 13 amino acids. Losses at the gene ends were 4 bases for V and 10 bases for J; bases not matched to a gene: 10. Germline CDR1 is SGHDT and CDR2 is YYEEEE. The CDR3 region has the DNA TGTGCCAGCAGCCGGGACAGTCGCGGGGACTACACCTTC. This sequence encodes CASSRDSRGDYTF.

The CDR3 reads CAISDGQGGKNTIYF. The CDR3, as DNA: TGTGCCATCAGTGATGGACAGGGAGGGAAAAACACCATATATTTT. The chain couples TRBV10-3 to TRBJ1-3; 8 bases agree with TRBD1. The CDR3 sequence is 15 residues long. The germline gives CDR1 ENHRY, CDR2 SYGVKD. The trim removed 3 bases at V and 6 bases at J, leaving 7 bases unmatched.

The chain couples TRBV5-4 to TRBJ1-1; 10 nucleotides match TRBD1. Germline assignment: CDR1 SGHNT and CDR2 YYREEE (reference sequence). This CDR3 contains 14 residues. Trimming took 5 bases from V and 4 from J; bases not matched to a gene: 5. CDR3 coding DNA: TGTGCCAGCAGATCGGACAGGGGGGGCACTGAAGCTTTCTTT. Protein: CASRSDRGGTEAFF.

This chain connects TRBV3-1 (or the pseudogene TRBV3-2) to TRBJ1-2; D uncertain. V lost 1 base to trimming and J lost 0 bases, with 6 bases between them. CDR1 and CDR2 from the germline V gene are LGHDT and YNNKEL (reference sequence). The length of the CDR3 is 14 residues. The CDR3, as DNA: TGTGCCAGCAGCCAAGCCGGGTCTAACTATGGCTACACCTTC. This gives the protein CASSQAGSNYGYTF.

This chain joins TRBV4-3 and TRBJ1-6, with TRBD1 identical over 9 bases. J lost 11 bases, V lost 4 bases, and 6 bases had no gene match. The length of the CDR3 is 14 residues. Germline V gene lookup returns CDR1 LGHNA and CDR2 YSLEER. The CDR3 region is CASSLQGASAPLHF. The CDR3 DNA reads as TGCGCCAGCAGCCTACAGGGGGCTAGCGCACCCCTCCACTTT.

The genes are TRBV27 and TRBJ1-6; 8 positions match TRBD1. CDR1 MNHEY and CDR2 SMNVEV come from the germline V gene (reference sequence). The J segment lost 8 bases and the V segment lost 2 bases, leaving 5 bases of the junction unmatched. This CDR3 is 15 amino acids long. The CDR3 sequence: CASSLATGDYSPLHF. The CDR3 DNA sequence: TGTGCCAGCAGTTTAGCGACAGGGGACTATTCACCCCTCCACTTT.

The rearrangement uses TRBV12-3 or TRBV12-4 and TRBJ2-1, with TRBD1 identical over 7 bases. V dropped 5 bases and J dropped 13; count of bases not matched to a gene: 11. The CDR3 covers 13 residues. The CDR3 coding sequence is TGTGCCAGCAGTCCAACCCCGGGACAGACCCAGTTCTTC. Translating gives CASSPTPGQTQFF.

This clone was seen just once. The V gene is TRBV4-2, the J gene TRBJ1-1, with D unclear. Germline-derived CDR1 and CDR2 are LGHNA and YNFKEQ. CDR3 size: 14 residues. Trimming removed 0 bases from V and 5 bases from J, with 10 bases in between. The CDR3 sequence: CASSQDREGTEAFF. For the CDR3, the DNA is TGTGCCAGCAGCCAAGATCGGGAAGGGACTGAAGCTTTCTTT.

J is TRBJ2-3 and V is TRBV5-4; 11 bases match TRBD2. Looked up from germline, CDR1 is SGHNT and CDR2 is YYREEE (reference sequence). The V and J ends lost 1 base and 4 bases, in that order; junction bases with no gene match: 8. The CDR3 runs 17 residues. CDR3 in DNA: TGTGCCAGCAGCTTGTTTATTAGCGGGGGGGCCTCAGATACGCAGTATTTT. Protein product: CASSLFISGGASDTQYF.

This chain connects TRBV14 to TRBJ2-7; D is unclear. CDR1 and CDR2 (germline): SGHDN, FVKESK. This CDR3 comprises 12 residues. Trimming left V 2 bases short and J 12 bases short, with 14 bases between. In nucleotides, the CDR3 is TGTGCCAGCAGCCAATCGACACATAAAGTGTACTTC. Protein sequence: CASSQSTHKVYF.

J is TRBJ2-3 and V is TRBV9; 11 bases are a match to TRBD1. V shed 3 bases and J 5 bases; nucleotides not matched to a gene: 8. The CDR3 has 16 amino acids. The germline CDR1 and CDR2 sequences are SGDLS and YYNGEE. CDR3 in DNA: TGTGCCAGCAGCGCGCGTGAAGGGACAGGGGGAGATACGCAGTATTTT. Translation gives CASSAREGTGGDTQYF.

The chain recombines TRBV28 with TRBJ2-7; 7 bases are a match to TRBD1. The CDR3 spans 14 residues. Germline V gives CDR1 MDHEN, CDR2 SYDVKM. Losses at the gene ends were 5 bases for V and 4 bases for J; bases not matched to a gene: 8. The CDR3 protein is CASSLPGQTYEQYF. The CDR3 bases are TGTGCCAGCAGTCTTCCGGGACAGACTTACGAGCAGTACTTC.

The chain uses TRBV3-1 (or the pseudogene TRBV3-2) and TRBJ2-3, with D possibly matching TRBD1 (6 bases). The length of the CDR3 is 14 residues. V lost 1 base, J lost 2 bases, and 7 bases lay in between. Germline V gene data show CDR1 as LGHDT and CDR2 as YNNKEL (reference sequence). The CDR3 DNA reads TGTGCCAGCAGCCAAGGGACAGCCACAGATACGCAGTATTTT. This gives the protein CASSQGTATDTQYF.

The CDR3 nucleotides are TGCGCCAGCAGCCGAAGACTAGCGGGGGAGAGCGAGCAGTACTTC. Amino acid sequence: CASSRRLAGESEQYF. This rearrangement joins TRBV4-1 to TRBJ2-7; TRBD2 aligns across 12 bases. V trimming: 4 bases; J trimming: 6 bases; junction bases outside the gene matches: 7. The germline gives CDR1 MGHRA, CDR2 YSYEKL. CDR3 length: 15 residues.

The chain couples TRBV28 to TRBJ2-7, with 11 bases that match TRBD1. J lost 4 bases, V lost 1 base, and 6 bases had no gene match. Germline V gene sequence: CDR1 MDHEN, CDR2 SYDVKM. The CDR3 runs 16 residues. The CDR3 nucleotides read TGTGCCAGCAGTTTATCCGGGACAGGGGGGAATTACGAGCAGTACTTC. It is translated as CASSLSGTGGNYEQYF.